These T cell receptor beta chains were read from a single sample in a study of shared clonotypes between healthy human individuals. TCRdb keeps only in-frame clones here, not all; method: immunoSEQ multiplex PCR. The repertoire consists of more than 400,000 clones, with more than 95% occurring once and the leading ten covering about 0.064%. Sequenced input: naive CD4+ T cells sorted from blood. The receptor set was obtained from a woman under 40 in good health. The CDR3 runs from the conserved cysteine through the conserved F or W. A D gene is named only where the DNA matches it firmly. Part of the rows lack a size; the others show once, few, many or a class for expanded clones.

J: TRBJ1-2
size: .
V: TRBV4-1
D: .
DNA: TGCGCCAGCAGCCAAGATACGGTTAACTATGGCTACACCTTC
CDR3: CASSQDTVNYGYTF

J: TRBJ1-4
size: .
V: TRBV5-8
D: .
DNA: TGTGCCAGCAGCTTGTCGGCATCCAATGAAAAACTGTTTTTT
CDR3: CASSLSASNEKLFF

J: TRBJ2-7
size: once
V: TRBV9
D: .
DNA: TGTGCCAGCAGCCCCCGGCAGAGCTCCTACGAGCAGTACTTC
CDR3: CASSPRQSSYEQYF

J: TRBJ2-7
size: .
V: TRBV2
D: .
DNA: TGTGCCAGCCCAAAGACCAGGGATGTCACCTACGAGCAGTACTTC
CDR3: CASPKTRDVTYEQYF

J: TRBJ1-2
size: .
V: TRBV27
D: TRBD1
DNA: TGTGCCAGCAGTTTAAGTGGCGTGCAGCGTTACGGGACAGGGGGAGGTGGCTACACCTTC
CDR3: CASSLSGVQRYGTGGGGYTF

J: TRBJ1-3
size: .
V: TRBV5-1
D: TRBD1
DNA: TGCGCTACCAAAGGGACAGGATCAAACACCATATATTTT
CDR3: CATKGTGSNTIYF

J: TRBJ1-6
size: .
V: TRBV10-3
D: .
DNA: TGTGCCATGAGGGGGGGTAGGGATTCACCCCTCCACTTT
CDR3: CAMRGGRDSPLHF

J: TRBJ2-1
size: .
V: TRBV5-1
D: TRBD1
DNA: TGCGCCAGCAGCTGGGGACAGGGTATCAATGAGCAGTTCTTC
CDR3: CASSWGQGINEQFF

J: TRBJ2-5
size: .
V: TRBV30
D: .
DNA: TGTGCCTGGTCCTGGGGGGCAGAAGAGACCCAGTACTTC
CDR3: CAWSWGAEETQYF

J: TRBJ1-1
size: few
V: TRBV20-1
D: .
DNA: TGCAGTGCTAGACAGGGGACTGAAGCTTTCTTT
CDR3: CSARQGTEAFF

J: TRBJ1-2
size: .
V: TRBV10-2
D: TRBD1
DNA: TGCGCCAGCAGTGGGGACAGCTACTATGGCTACACCTTC
CDR3: CASSGDSYYGYTF

J: TRBJ2-2
size: .
V: TRBV7-2
D: .
DNA: TGTGCCAGCAGCTTTGGGACTGCGAACACCGGGGAGCTGTTTTTT
CDR3: CASSFGTANTGELFF

J: TRBJ2-7
size: .
V: TRBV28
D: .
DNA: TGTGCCAGCAGATCCCCCCAGGGGGGAGTTTCCGAGCAGTACTTC
CDR3: CASRSPQGGVSEQYF

J: TRBJ2-7
size: .
V: TRBV2
D: TRBD1
DNA: TGTGCCAGCGGTCTTCGACAGGGGGCTTACGAGCAGTACTTC
CDR3: CASGLRQGAYEQYF

J: TRBJ1-1
size: .
V: TRBV11-2
D: .
DNA: TGTGCCAGCAGACCCGCCGGAGCGACTGAAGCTTTCTTT
CDR3: CASRPAGATEAFF

J: TRBJ2-7
size: .
V: TRBV27
D: TRBD2
DNA: TGTGCCAGCAGATTACTAGCGGGGACCTACGAGCAGTACTTC
CDR3: CASRLLAGTYEQYF

J: TRBJ2-2
size: .
V: TRBV5-1
D: .
DNA: TGCGCCAGCAGCGCCCAGGGGAGGGCGAACACCGGGGAGCTGTTTTTT
CDR3: CASSAQGRANTGELFF

J: TRBJ2-1
size: .
V: TRBV5-1
D: TRBD2
DNA: TGCGCCAGCAGCTTTAGTGCGACTAGCGGTAACAATGAGCAGTTCTTC
CDR3: CASSFSATSGNNEQFF

J: TRBJ2-5
size: .
V: TRBV11-2
D: .
DNA: TGTGCCAGCAGCTTAGGCTCGGAGACCCAGTACTTC
CDR3: CASSLGSETQYF

J: TRBJ2-5
size: once
V: TRBV7-7
D: .
DNA: TGTGCCAGCAGCCGGGGACACCAAGAGACCCAGTACTTC
CDR3: CASSRGHQETQYF

J: TRBJ2-3
size: .
V: TRBV10-3
D: TRBD2
DNA: TGTGCCATCAGTGAGTCGGCTAGCGGGAGAGTAAGCACAGATACGCAGTATTTT
CDR3: CAISESASGRVSTDTQYF

J: TRBJ1-4
size: .
V: TRBV18
D: TRBD1
DNA: TGTGCCAGCTCACCCCGCGCCGGGACAGGGGAGAAACTGTTTTTT
CDR3: CASSPRAGTGEKLFF

J: TRBJ2-7
size: .
V: TRBV2
D: .
DNA: TGTGCCAGCAGCGATGGGACGGGACTCTACGAGCAGTACTTC
CDR3: CASSDGTGLYEQYF

J: TRBJ1-2
size: .
V: TRBV19
D: .
DNA: TGTGCCAGTAGTTCGGACAGAGACTATGGCTACACCTTC
CDR3: CASSSDRDYGYTF

J: TRBJ2-3
size: .
V: TRBV27
D: .
DNA: TGTGCCAGCAGTGATTGGGGTACAGATACGCAGTATTTT
CDR3: CASSDWGTDTQYF

J: TRBJ2-1
size: .
V: TRBV6-5
D: TRBD1
DNA: TGTGCCAGCAAAACAGGGGTAACCTACAATGAGCAGTTCTTC
CDR3: CASKTGVTYNEQFF

J: TRBJ2-5
size: .
V: TRBV5-1
D: TRBD2
DNA: TGCGCCAGCAGTCTAGCGGGAGGGTACCAAGAGACCCAGTACTTC
CDR3: CASSLAGGYQETQYF

J: TRBJ2-1
size: .
V: TRBV5-6
D: .
DNA: TGTGCCAGCAGCTTTCGCCAAGCGGCTTACAATGAGCAGTTCTTC
CDR3: CASSFRQAAYNEQFF

J: TRBJ1-2
size: .
V: TRBV7-3
D: .
DNA: TGTGCCGTGGTGGGGGCGAGTACTAACTATGGCTACACCTTC
CDR3: CAVVGASTNYGYTF

J: TRBJ2-2
size: .
V: TRBV7-8
D: .
DNA: TGTGCCAGCAGCAAGATGGCTAGCAAGGCCGGGGAGCTGTTTTTT
CDR3: CASSKMASKAGELFF

J: TRBJ2-5
size: once
V: TRBV6-1
D: TRBD1
DNA: TGTGCCAGCAGGGGGACAGGGGATCCGTACTTC
CDR3: CASRGTGDPYF

J: TRBJ2-7
size: .
V: TRBV7-9
D: .
DNA: TGTGCCAGCAGCTTCGTGGCCCTGGCGGACTACGAGCAGTACTTC
CDR3: CASSFVALADYEQYF

J: TRBJ2-7
size: once
V: TRBV6-5
D: .
DNA: TGTGCCAGCAGTTATGGGGCCTGGGGCGACTACGAGCAGTACTTC
CDR3: CASSYGAWGDYEQYF

J: TRBJ2-7
size: .
V: TRBV28
D: TRBD2
DNA: TGTGCCAGCGAAGCGGGAGATGGTTACGAGCAGTACTTC
CDR3: CASEAGDGYEQYF

J: TRBJ1-2
size: .
V: TRBV28
D: .
DNA: TGTGCCAGCAGTACCGGACTACGGAACTATGGCTACACCTTC
CDR3: CASSTGLRNYGYTF

J: TRBJ2-1
size: .
V: TRBV25-1
D: TRBD1
DNA: TGTGCCAGCAGGGAGGGACAGGGCGACTACAATGAGCAGTTCTTC
CDR3: CASREGQGDYNEQFF

J: TRBJ2-4
size: once
V: TRBV7-9
D: TRBD1
DNA: TGTGCCAGCAGCGCCGGGACAGGGGGAGGCAAAAACATTCAGTACTTC
CDR3: CASSAGTGGGKNIQYF

J: TRBJ2-7
size: .
V: TRBV7-8
D: .
DNA: TGTGCCAGCAGCCCCCGGAGGACGCAGGTATGGTACGAGCAGTACTTC
CDR3: CASSPRRTQVWYEQYF

J: TRBJ2-3
size: .
V: TRBV11-1
D: .
DNA: TGTGCCAGCACCCATAATGGGCGGGATGGATCAGATACGCAGTATTTT
CDR3: CASTHNGRDGSDTQYF

J: TRBJ2-1
size: .
V: TRBV5-4
D: .
DNA: TGTGCCAGCAGCTTGGGGCAGATCCCGAGGAATGAGCAGTTCTTC
CDR3: CASSLGQIPRNEQFF

J: TRBJ2-7
size: .
V: TRBV5-1
D: .
DNA: TGCGCCAGCAGCTTGACCGTACCTAGCGTTGCCTTCTACGAGCAGTACTTC
CDR3: CASSLTVPSVAFYEQYF